Following are 27 T cell receptor beta chains from one sample sequenced in a study of T cells in women clearing cervical HPV infection. Generated by immunoSEQ multiplex PCR, the TCRdb table keeps only in-frame clones and is missing some. The data include 40,000 or so clones; the top ten clones carry less than 8%. Sequencing input: blood buffy coat. The receptors stem from a woman aged 18-70 years with a cervical HPV16 infection that either progressed to CIN3+ or cleared (not recorded which).

Regarding this clone: The CDR3 end is not reached by the read, which stops 3 residues before it; the germline J gene fills it in. The chain uses TRBV20-1 and TRBJ2-2; 8 bases line up with TRBD1. CDR3 size: 15 residues. V gave up 2 bases and J gave up 6 bases; unmatched junction bases: 8. Germline CDR1 reads DFQATT; CDR2 reads SNEGSKA (reference sequence). The covered CDR3 bases are TGCAGTGCTAGACCAGGGGGCGCGGGCGCCGGGGAG. Protein: CSARPGGAGAGE. In full, the CDR3 is CSARPGGAGAGELFF.

As concerns this clone: The CDR3 is cut off 3 residues early in the read; its end comes from the germline J gene. This rearrangement joins TRBV6-2 or TRBV6-3 to TRBJ2-7; no clear D gene. The CDR3 is 13 residues long. The germline gives CDR1 MNHEY, CDR2 SVGEGT. V was trimmed by 5 bases and J by 0 bases, leaving 8 bases between them. CDR3 region: CASSIYNSYEQYF. The sequenced part of the CDR3 DNA is TGTGCCAGCAGTATATATAACTCCTACGAG.

Points on this clone: The CDR3 end lies 3 residues beyond the end of the read and is filled in from the germline J gene. The chain links TRBV7-6 to TRBJ1-2, with D perhaps TRBD1 (5 bases). The CDR3 runs to 17 residues. CDR1 SGHVS and CDR2 FNYEAQ come from the germline V gene. The sequenced part of the CDR3 DNA is TGTGCCAGCAGCTTAGGCAAGGGGCCGCCTGCGGCCTACGAC. Translation gives CASSLGKGPPAAYD. The entire CDR3 sequence reads CASSLGKGPPAAYDYTF.

Notes on this clone: The read terminates 3 residues before the CDR3 end, so the remaining end is supplied by the germline J gene. The chain employs TRBV19 and TRBJ2-3; a weak D match, TRBD2 (6 bases). The CDR3 is made up of 14 amino acids. The V and J ends lost 6 bases and 2 bases respectively, with 12 bases between them. Germline CDR1 LNHDA, CDR2 SQIVND (reference sequence). Partial CDR3 DNA: TGTGCCAGTAGGGGGACTGCTTACACAGATACG. Its translation: CASRGTAYTDT. In full, the CDR3 reads CASRGTAYTDTQYF.

To note about this clone: The CDR3 extends 3 residues past the end of the read, so its final part is completed from the germline J gene. The V gene is TRBV19, the J gene TRBJ2-4; a weak D match, TRBD1 (5 bases). Germline V gives CDR1 LNHDA, CDR2 SQIVND (reference sequence). The CDR3 length is 16 residues. CDR3 bases read: TGTGCCAGTAGTAAGGGGTCGGCTCAAGCTAACTATGGT. It translates to CASSKGSAQANYG. The full CDR3 is CASSKGSAQANYGQYF.

As concerns this clone: The read gets to within 3 residues of the CDR3 end, and the germline J gene fills in the rest. V and J are TRBV7-9 and TRBJ1-2; a weak D match, TRBD1 (6 bases). This CDR3 contains 15 residues. The germline V gene has CDR1 SEHNR and CDR2 FQNEAQ (reference sequence). Here the CDR3 reads CASSPRSGGSYDYTF. The sequenced part of the CDR3 DNA is TGTGCCAGCAGCCCGAGGTCGGGGGGCTCCTACGAC.

The sequenced CDR3 bases are TGTGCCAGCAGCTTCTCTGGGAGCGGGAACACTGAA. Translation gives CASSFSGSGNTE. In full, the CDR3 is CASSFSGSGNTEAFF. The chain is built from TRBV5-5 and TRBJ1-1; D uncertain. The DNA ends 3 residues before the CDR3 does, and the rest of the CDR3 is filled in from the germline J gene. Germline V CDR1 and CDR2: SGHKS, YYEKEE (reference sequence). CDR3 size: 15 residues. The V end lost 2 bases, the J end lost 1 base, and 12 bases lay between the germline ends.

Concerning this clone: Coverage ceases 3 residues before the CDR3 finishes, and the germline J gene fills in the end. This chain links TRBV20-1 with TRBJ2-7, with a possible D match to TRBD2 (5 bases). V lost 2 bases, J lost 3 bases, and 14 bases lay in between. Germline V gene data show CDR1 as DFQATT and CDR2 as SNEGSKA (reference sequence). The CDR3 runs to 14 residues. The CDR3 sequence is CSARPGLGNYEQYF. Partial CDR3 DNA: TGCAGTGCTAGACCCGGACTGGGGAACTACGAG.

In regard to this clone: Read data end 3 residues before the CDR3 end; the end is taken from the germline J gene. The chain joins TRBV30 to TRBJ2-3; D is uncertain. Germline loops: CDR1 GTSNPN, CDR2 SVGIG (reference sequence). This CDR3 has 11 residues. The chain's CDR3 is CAWSTPRAQYF. The CDR3 bases that were read are TGTGCCTGGAGCACGCCCCGGGCG.

Of note for this clone: The sequence runs out 3 residues before the end of the CDR3; the remainder is reconstructed from the germline J gene. This sequence joins TRBV2 and TRBJ2-1; the match to TRBD2 covers 9 bases. CDR3 length equals 13 residues. The germline V gene encodes CDR1 SNHLY and CDR2 FYNNEI. V was pared by 8 bases and J by 4 bases, with 3 bases of the junction left unmatched. The CDR3 is CASVAGEYNEQFF. Partial CDR3 DNA: TGTGCCAGCGTAGCGGGAGAATACAATGAG.

As concerns this clone: The read stops 3 residues short of the end of the CDR3; the missing end is completed from the germline J gene. The chain carries TRBV10-3 and TRBJ2-1; TRBD1 matches 11 bases. The CDR3 covers 14 residues. From germline, CDR1 is ENHRY and CDR2 SYGVKD. Germline trimming cut 2 bases from V and 8 bases from J; bases unmatched to any gene: 2. The CDR3 sequence is CAISEGTGGHEQFF. The CDR3 bases that were read are TGTGCCATCAGTGAGGGGACAGGGGGGCATGAG.

Of note for this clone: The read falls 3 residues short of the CDR3 end, and the missing part is taken from the germline J gene. The V and J genes are TRBV4-2 and TRBJ1-1; the D gene is possibly TRBD1 (5 bases). The CDR3 is 13 amino acids. V gave up 0 bases and J gave up 7 bases, with 9 bases separating them. Germline V gives CDR1 LGHNA, CDR2 YNFKEQ. The chain's CDR3 is CASSQEGQGEAFF. CDR3 DNA (partial): TGTGCCAGCAGCCAAGAAGGCCAGGGTGAA.

Worth noting for this clone: It is unclear where the CDR3 begins or ends on the DNA, so no DNA is shown, and the CDR3 is as TCRdb lists it. V and J are TRBV7-2 and TRBJ1-2; no check of the table's D call, TRBD1, against the DNA was made. The CDR3 is 14 residues long, counting both termini. Germline values: CDR1 SGHTA, CDR2 FQGNSA. The CDR3 sequence: CASILDRVTDTYTF.

A note on this clone: Read data end 3 residues before the CDR3 end; the end is taken from the germline J gene. J is TRBJ1-1 and V is TRBV19; D possibly corresponds to TRBD1 (6 bases). Germline lookup yields CDR1 LNHDA and CDR2 SQIVND (reference sequence). This CDR3 is 13 amino acids long. V gave up 8 bases and J gave up 1 base, with 11 bases separating them. The CDR3 here is CASEDRQNTEAFF. The covered CDR3 bases are TGTGCCAGTGAGGACAGACAGAACACTGAA.

On this clone itself: Coverage ceases 3 residues before the CDR3 finishes, and the germline J gene fills in the end. The chain carries TRBV5-1 and TRBJ2-5; perhaps TRBD2 as D (5 bases). V was cut by 2 bases and J by 2 bases, with 10 bases left in between. The CDR3 covers 14 residues. Germline V gene sequence: CDR1 SGHRS, CDR2 YFSETQ. The part of the CDR3 DNA that was read is TGCGCCAGCAGCTTCACGGGGTTTCAAGAGACC. This sequence encodes CASSFTGFQET. The whole CDR3 protein is CASSFTGFQETQYF.

Remarks on this clone: The DNA ends 3 residues before the CDR3 does, and the rest of the CDR3 is filled in from the germline J gene. The genes are TRBV19 and TRBJ1-2; the match to TRBD1 covers 8 bases. The CDR3 totals 15 residues. Germline CDR1 and CDR2: LNHDA and SQIVND (reference sequence). CDR3 region: CASSISQGVSYDYTF. CDR3 DNA (partial): TGTGCCAGTAGTATCTCACAGGGGGTGTCTTACGAC.

Notes on this clone: Sequencing ends 3 residues short of the CDR3 end; the germline J gene provides the rest. The J gene is TRBJ2-7, the V gene TRBV6-1, with TRBD1 matching 7 bases. In germline, CDR1 is MNHNS, CDR2 SASEGT. The CDR3 length is 13 residues. The V segment lost 4 bases and the J segment 5 bases; nucleotides outside the gene matches: 5. The CDR3 here is CASSGDRGDEQYF. Partial CDR3 DNA: TGTGCCAGCAGTGGGGACAGAGGCGACGAG.

CDR3 sequence reads: CAIEAGSSYNEQFF. The CDR3 bases that were read are TGTGCCATCGAGGCAGGGAGCTCCTACAATGAG. V usage is TRBV10-3 and J usage is TRBJ2-1; D tentatively reads TRBD1 or TRBD2 (5 bases each). The read halts 3 residues ahead of the CDR3 end, with the missing end drawn from the germline J gene. From germline, CDR1 is ENHRY and CDR2 SYGVKD. V shed 8 bases and J shed 0 bases, with 11 bases lying between them. This CDR3 is 14 amino acids long.

As to this clone: The read finishes 3 residues shy of the CDR3 end, and the germline J gene is used to complete it. The chain is built from TRBV29-1 and TRBJ2-1, with a weak D call TRBD2 (7 bases). The V and J ends lost 6 bases and 8 bases respectively, with 23 bases between them. Germline CDR1 and CDR2: SQVTM and ANQGSEA. The CDR3 has 15 residues. This CDR3 reads CSVRWAQGRVYEQFF. The sequenced part of the CDR3 DNA is TGCAGCGTCCGGTGGGCTCAGGGGAGGGTCTATGAG.

Of note for this clone: The read falls 3 residues short of the CDR3 end, and the missing part is taken from the germline J gene. V is TRBV30 and J is TRBJ2-2, with D possibly TRBD1 on 5 matching bases. This CDR3 is 12 amino acids long. In germline, CDR1 is GTSNPN, CDR2 SVGIG (reference sequence). Trimming shortened V by 2 bases and J by 7 bases, and 8 bases separated the two germline ends. This chain's CDR3 is CAWSQGGGELFF. The covered CDR3 bases are TGTGCCTGGAGTCAGGGTGGCGGGGAG.

Details on this clone: The read stops 3 residues short of the end of the CDR3; the missing end is completed from the germline J gene. The chain combines TRBV5-4 with TRBJ1-1; a weak D match, TRBD1 (5 bases). Germline V CDR1 and CDR2: SGHNT, YYREEE (reference sequence). Trimming took 3 bases from V and 5 from J, leaving 11 bases between them. CDR3 length: 13 residues. The CDR3 DNA, read in part, is TGTGCCAGCAGCTCTAGGGGAAGGACTGAA. Residues: CASSSRGRTE. The CDR3, in full, reads CASSSRGRTEAFF.

Worth noting for this clone: Coverage ceases 3 residues before the CDR3 finishes, and the germline J gene fills in the end. The chain couples TRBV4-1 to TRBJ1-6; possibly TRBD1 for D (5 bases). CDR1 and CDR2 (germline): MGHRA, YSYEKL. The CDR3 has 13 residues. V shed 4 bases and J shed 7 bases, with 8 bases lying between them. Partial CDR3 DNA: TGCGCCAGCAGCCTCGACAGAAATTCACCC. The encoded protein is CASSLDRNSP. The full CDR3 sequence reads CASSLDRNSPLHF.

A note on this clone: Read sequence stops 3 residues before the CDR3 end, and the germline J gene provides the missing end. This rearrangement joins TRBV20-1 to TRBJ2-3; D unclear. This CDR3 has 15 amino acids. Trimming removed 0 bases from V and 0 bases from J, with 10 bases in between. From germline, CDR1 is DFQATT and CDR2 SNEGSKA (reference sequence). The part of the CDR3 DNA that was read is TGCAGTGCTAGAGATTCTGGGCTAAGCACAGATACG. It is translated as CSARDSGLSTDT. In full, the CDR3 reads CSARDSGLSTDTQYF.

On this clone itself: The read ends 3 residues shy of where the CDR3 ends; the end is completed using the germline J gene. The J gene is TRBJ2-1, the V gene TRBV11-2, with TRBD1 identical over 9 bases. Losses at the gene ends were 3 bases for V and 8 bases for J; bases not matched to a gene: 2. The CDR3 runs 13 residues. Germline values: CDR1 SGHAT, CDR2 FQNNGV. The CDR3 bases that were read are TGTGCCAGCAGCTTGGGGGACAGGGATGAG. It codes for CASSLGDRDE. The CDR3 reads in full as CASSLGDRDEQFF.

Of note for this clone: The read ends 3 residues early relative to the CDR3; the germline J gene fills the gap. The gene calls are TRBV7-9 and TRBJ1-2; unclear D gene. Germline V gene sequence: CDR1 SEHNR, CDR2 FQNEAQ (reference sequence). V was cut by 10 bases and J by 6 bases, with 6 bases left in between. CDR3 length: 9 residues. CDR3: CAIQDGYTF. The part of the CDR3 DNA that was read is TGTGCCATTCAGGATGGC.

As regards this clone: The CDR3 extends 3 residues past the end of the read, so its final part is completed from the germline J gene. The rearrangement links TRBV6-2 or TRBV6-3 to TRBJ1-2; D might be TRBD1 (6 bases). Germline lookup yields CDR1 MNHEY and CDR2 SVGEGT. V was cut by 5 bases and J by 6 bases, with 10 bases left in between. This CDR3 region has 12 residues. The CDR3 loop reads CASSTTGNGYTF. The CDR3 bases that were read are TGTGCCAGCAGTACCACAGGGAATGGC.

Notes on this clone: The observed sequence ends 3 residues before the CDR3 terminus, with the missing tail filled in from the germline J gene. The chain employs TRBV27 and TRBJ2-7, with a weak D call TRBD2 (5 bases). The CDR3 runs to 14 residues. The germline V gene has CDR1 MNHEY and CDR2 SMNVEV (reference sequence). The V gene lost 10 bases and the J gene lost 0 bases, with 16 bases spanning the gap. The CDR3: CATKVQRSSYEQYF. CDR3 DNA (partial): TGTGCCACCAAGGTACAGCGGAGCTCCTACGAG.